This entry lists 10 T cell receptor beta chains sequenced from one sample in a study of identical twins. TCRdb re-called the 5' RACE reads with MiXCR, one entry per CDR3 protein. The sample includes 500,000 to 550,000 distinct CDR3 sequences, around 22% seen only once; the top ten take more than 0.4%. The data were also submitted as part of a second study, on yellow fever vaccine responses in identical twins.

Sequencing input: CD4+ T cells sorted from blood. The receptors come from a woman aged 18-29 years in good health.

V gene TRBV20-1 combines with J gene TRBJ2-1, with D uncertain. CDR3 length: 16 amino acids. Germline V gene lookup returns CDR1 DFQATT and CDR2 SNEGSKA (reference sequence). V gave up 1 base and J gave up 2 bases, with 15 bases separating them. In nucleotides, the CDR3 is TGCAGTGCTAGAGGTTTCCTCCCAAGGGCCTACAATGAGCAGTTCTTC. Protein sequence: CSARGFLPRAYNEQFF.

The chain has TRBV6-2 or TRBV6-3 and TRBJ2-5; TRBD1 or TRBD2 may be the D gene (6 bases each). This CDR3 is 15 amino acids long. CDR1 MNHEY and CDR2 SVGEGT come from the germline V gene. V dropped 5 bases and J dropped 3 bases, with 16 bases sitting between them. The CDR3 region is CASSTPRRDKETQYF. The CDR3 region has the DNA TGTGCCAGCAGTACCCCCCGGCGGGACAAAGAGACCCAGTACTTC.

This clonotype has at least ten counts. The V call is TRBV15, the J call TRBJ2-3; no definite D call. Trimming cost V 6 bases and J 1 base, with 8 bases left between them. Germline values: CDR1 LNHNV, CDR2 YYDKDF (reference sequence). The length of the CDR3 is 13 residues. The DNA of the CDR3 is TGTGCCACCAGGAAATCTGGCACAGATACGCAGTATTTT. Its protein is CATRKSGTDTQYF. The full variable domain, rest sourced from reference TRBV15 and TRBJ2-3, is DAMVIQNPRYQVTQFGKPVTLSCSQTLNHNVMYWYQQKSSQAPKLLFHYYDKDFNNEADTPDNFQSRRPNTSFCFLDIRSPGLGDTAMYLCATRKSGTDTQYFGPGTRLTVL.

This clonotype was detected a few times. The gene calls are TRBV20-1 and TRBJ2-7; D is ambiguous. Trimming left V 0 bases short and J 0 bases short, with 6 bases between. CDR3 size: 13 residues. The V gene's germline CDR1 is DFQATT and CDR2 SNEGSKA (reference sequence). The CDR3 DNA reads as TGCAGTGCTAGAGATGTAAGCTCCTACGAGCAGTACGTC. Protein sequence: CSARDVSSYEQYV.

This clonotype was seen only a few times. V usage is TRBV20-1 and J usage is TRBJ2-3, with D perhaps matching TRBD1 or TRBD2 (5 bases each). The CDR3 spans 16 residues. Trimming left V 3 bases short and J 0 bases short, with 16 bases between. CDR1 is DFQATT, CDR2 SNEGSKA, per germline (reference sequence). Here the CDR3 reads CSASFYLRGSTDTQYF. The DNA of the CDR3 is TGCAGTGCTAGTTTTTATCTGAGGGGAAGCACAGATACGCAGTATTTT.

The gene calls are TRBV4-2 and TRBJ2-7; 8 bases map to TRBD2. The CDR3 extends over 16 amino acids. The germline gives CDR1 LGHNA, CDR2 YNFKEQ. V shed 0 bases, J shed 2 bases, and the junction held 6 bases outside the gene matches. The chain's CDR3 is CASSQETAGVAYEQYF. CDR3 nucleotides: TGTGCCAGCAGCCAAGAAACAGCGGGGGTCGCCTACGAGCAGTACTTC.

This clonotype turned up a few times. J is TRBJ2-1 and V is TRBV20-1; possibly TRBD2 for D (6 bases). Germline-derived CDR1 and CDR2 are DFQATT and SNEGSKA (reference sequence). V was clipped by 6 bases and J by 1 base, with 16 bases between them. The CDR3 spans 15 residues. The CDR3 bases are TGCAGTGCACGTGGCGAAGGGACTTCCTACAATGAGCAGTTCTTC. Protein: CSARGEGTSYNEQFF.

The rearrangement links TRBV4-1 to TRBJ2-2, with unresolved D. Per the germline V gene, CDR1 is MGHRA and CDR2 is YSYEKL. The CDR3 consists of 14 residues. V was pared by 8 bases and J by 0 bases, with 10 bases between. CDR3 coding DNA: TGCGCCAGCGGCCCCCCTGCGAACACCGGGGAGCTGTTTTTT. It encodes CASGPPANTGELFF.

This clonotype was counted only a few times. The chain is built from TRBV20-1 and TRBJ2-7; 7 bases match TRBD1. Germline loops: CDR1 DFQATT, CDR2 SNEGSKA (reference sequence). V gave up 5 bases and J gave up 4 bases; unmatched junction bases: 11. This CDR3 has 14 residues. CDR3 in amino acids: CSAPIPGQPYEQYV. In DNA form, the CDR3 reads TGCAGTGCTCCAATCCCGGGACAGCCATACGAGCAGTACGTC.

The sample holds a few counts of this clonotype. A much larger clone is a single base away; this may be a read error. The chain joins TRBV5-1 to TRBJ2-3, with 7 bases matching TRBD1. From germline, CDR1 is SGHRS and CDR2 YFSETQ. This CDR3 region has 14 residues. Unmatched junction bases numbered 4, after V lost 4 bases and J lost 2 bases. The CDR3 bases are TGCGCCAGCAGCCCCGGACAGGTCACAGATACGCAGTATTTT. This sequence encodes CASSPGQVTDTQYF.